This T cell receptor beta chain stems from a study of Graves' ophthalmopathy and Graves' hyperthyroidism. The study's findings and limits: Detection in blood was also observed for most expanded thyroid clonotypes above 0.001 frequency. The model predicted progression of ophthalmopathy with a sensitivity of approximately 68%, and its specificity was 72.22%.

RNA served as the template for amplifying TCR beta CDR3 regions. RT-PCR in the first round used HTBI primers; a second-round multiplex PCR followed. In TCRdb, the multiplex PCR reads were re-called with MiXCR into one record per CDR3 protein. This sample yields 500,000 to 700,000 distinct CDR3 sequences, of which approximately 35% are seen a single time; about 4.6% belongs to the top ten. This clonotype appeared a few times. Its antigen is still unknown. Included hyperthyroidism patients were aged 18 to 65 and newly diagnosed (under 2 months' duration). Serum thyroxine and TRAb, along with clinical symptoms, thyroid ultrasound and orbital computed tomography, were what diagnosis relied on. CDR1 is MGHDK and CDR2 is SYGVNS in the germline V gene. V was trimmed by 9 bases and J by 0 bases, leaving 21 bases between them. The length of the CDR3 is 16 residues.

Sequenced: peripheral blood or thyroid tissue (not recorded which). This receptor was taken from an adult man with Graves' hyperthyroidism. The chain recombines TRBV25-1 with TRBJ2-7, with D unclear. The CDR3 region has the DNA TGTGCCAGTATAAGACGACCCGGGCATAACTCCTACGAGCAGTACTTC. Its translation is CASIRRPGHNSYEQYF.